This passage covers 19 T cell receptor beta chains from one sample sequenced in a study of blood T cell repertoires in COVID-19. Profiled with immunoSEQ multiplex PCR; TCRdb holds only in-frame clones, not every one. The sample holds about 49,000 clones, about four fifths seen once. The source material was peripheral blood. These receptor sequences come from a man aged 45 to 65 with acute or convalescent COVID-19.

V and J are TRBV30 and TRBJ1-5, with 8 bases fitting TRBD1. Losses at the gene ends were 8 bases for V and 2 bases for J; bases not matched to a gene: 8. Germline loops: CDR1 GTSNPN, CDR2 SVGIG (reference sequence). The CDR3 totals 14 residues. Here the CDR3 DNA reads TGTGCCGGGGCAGGGGGCGCGGGCAATCAGCCCCAGCATTTT. Amino acid sequence: CAGAGGAGNQPQHF.

V gene TRBV6-6 combines with J gene TRBJ1-6; 12 bases are a match to TRBD1. The CDR3 has 18 residues. The V gene end was trimmed by 5 bases and the J gene end by 7 bases; junction bases not matched to a gene: 12. The germline gives CDR1 MNHNY, CDR2 SVGAGI (reference sequence). CDR3 amino acids: CASSLLRDRGLKNSPLHF. Here the CDR3 DNA reads TGTGCCAGCAGTCTCCTCCGGGACAGGGGGCTGAAAAATTCACCCCTCCACTTT.

V is TRBV4-3 and J is TRBJ1-5; weak D call: TRBD1 (5 bases). This CDR3 is built from 15 residues. V was shortened by 0 bases and J by 6 bases, with 12 bases between the two germline ends. CDR1 and CDR2 (germline): LGHNA, YSLEER. DNA of the CDR3: TGCGCCAGCAGCCAAGACCGGGGGTCGGGTCAGCCCCAGCATTTT. This gives the protein CASSQDRGSGQPQHF.

The V call is TRBV28, the J call TRBJ1-6, with D possibly being TRBD1 (5 bases). The V gene lost 3 bases and the J gene lost 12 bases, with 12 bases spanning the gap. Germline lookup yields CDR1 MDHEN and CDR2 SYDVKM. This CDR3 region has 13 residues. The CDR3 spells CASSFREGLPLHF. The CDR3 coding sequence is TGTGCCAGCAGTTTCAGGGAAGGGCTACCCCTCCACTTT.

The chain links TRBV9 to TRBJ1-4; perhaps TRBD1 as D (5 bases). Germline V lookup: CDR1 SGDLS, CDR2 YYNGEE. V lost 2 bases, J lost 8 bases, and 13 bases lay in between. The CDR3 contains 14 residues. The CDR3 DNA reads TGTGCCAGCAGCGTGGGGGGTACGGGCGAAAAACTGTTTTTT. Protein product: CASSVGGTGEKLFF.

V and J are TRBV5-5 and TRBJ1-5; unclear D gene. Germline CDR1 reads SGHKS; CDR2 reads YYEKEE (reference sequence). The CDR3 totals 14 residues. Trimming took off 1 base at V and 0 bases at J, with 5 bases between the two ends. The CDR3 DNA sequence: TGTGCCAGCAGCTTGTTATCTAGCAATCAGCCCCAGCATTTT. It translates to CASSLLSSNQPQHF.

The chain joins TRBV15 to TRBJ2-7, with unresolved D. The CDR3 has 18 residues. The germline CDR1 and CDR2 sequences are LNHNV and YYDKDF (reference sequence). Trimming took off 1 base at V and 0 bases at J, with 19 bases between the two ends. The CDR3 protein is CATSRAPGGRKLSYEQYF. CDR3 nucleotide sequence: TGTGCCACCAGCAGAGCCCCCGGTGGGCGCAAACTCTCCTACGAGCAGTACTTC.

Only one count was recorded for this clone. The chain links TRBV19 to TRBJ2-7; TRBD2 might be the D (6 bases). Per germline, CDR1 LNHDA and CDR2 SQIVND (reference sequence). The CDR3 sequence is 15 residues long. The V end lost 0 bases, the J end lost 4 bases, and 13 bases lay between the germline ends. The CDR3 region is CASSIDRGSRYEQYF. CDR3 bases: TGTGCCAGTAGTATAGACCGGGGGTCTCGGTACGAGCAGTACTTC.

This clone was seen just once. This chain connects TRBV7-2 to TRBJ2-2, with D possibly matching TRBD2 (7 bases). V was trimmed by 5 bases and J by 4 bases, leaving 20 bases between them. The CDR3 loop spans 17 amino acids. Per the germline V gene, CDR1 is SGHTA and CDR2 is FQGNSA. DNA for the CDR3: TGTGCCAGCAGCCCGAGACTAGCCGGGGGCGGCACCGGGGAGCTGTTTTTT. Its protein is CASSPRLAGGGTGELFF.

The V and J genes are TRBV18 and TRBJ2-7; 11 nucleotides agree with TRBD2. The CDR3 sequence is 16 residues long. Per germline, CDR1 KGHSH and CDR2 LQKENI. J lost 2 bases, V lost 2 bases, and 5 bases had no gene match. The CDR3 protein is CASSPNGLAGAYEQYF. CDR3 in DNA: TGTGCCAGCTCACCAAATGGACTAGCGGGTGCCTACGAGCAGTACTTC.

The chain links TRBV2 to TRBJ2-5, with 12 bases that match TRBD2. This CDR3 has 15 amino acids. V lost 11 bases to trimming and J lost 1 base; unmatched junction nucleotides: 8. Germline CDR1 and CDR2: SNHLY and FYNNEI. The DNA of the CDR3 is TGTGCCGCAGGCGGGACTAGCGGGCTCCAAGAGACCCAGTACTTC. As protein: CAAGGTSGLQETQYF. The variable domain in full, with the rest retrieved from reference TRBV2 and TRBJ2-5, is EPEVTQTPSHQVTQMGQEVILRCVPISNHLYFYWYRQILGQKVEFLVSFYNNEISEKSEIFDDQFSVERPDGSNFTLKIRSTKLEDSAMYFCAAGGTSGLQETQYFGPGTRLLVL.

The chain recombines TRBV4-1 with TRBJ1-2; D unclear. V gave up 3 bases and J gave up 4 bases, with 15 bases separating them. The CDR3 totals 15 residues. Germline V gene data show CDR1 as MGHRA and CDR2 as YSYEKL. CDR3 loop: CASSQEGSPSYGYTF. CDR3 nucleotides: TGCGCCAGCAGCCAGGAGGGCAGCCCGTCCTATGGCTACACCTTC.

The rearrangement uses TRBV5-8 and TRBJ2-3, with unresolved D. This CDR3 is 11 amino acids long. Germline CDR1 is SGHTS and CDR2 is YDEGEE. The V end lost 2 bases, the J end lost 6 bases, and 4 bases lay between the germline ends. CDR3 region: CASSLADTQYF. For the CDR3, the DNA is TGTGCCAGCAGCTTAGCGGATACGCAGTATTTT. Variable domain in full (rest from reference TRBV5-8 and TRBJ2-3): EAGVTQSPTHLIKTRGQQATLRCSPISGHTSVYWYQQALGLGLQFLLWYDEGEERNRGNFPPRFSGRQFPNYSSELNVNALELEDSALYLCASSLADTQYFGPGTRLTVL.

The chain recombines TRBV3-1 (or the pseudogene TRBV3-2) with TRBJ1-5; maybe TRBD1 (6 bases). CDR1 is LGHDT and CDR2 is YNNKEL in the germline V gene (reference sequence). The CDR3 has 14 residues. Trimming took off 3 bases at V and 7 bases at J, with 13 bases between the two ends. The CDR3 is CASSQGAQIQPQHF. In DNA, the CDR3 is TGTGCCAGCAGCCAGGGGGCCCAAATCCAGCCCCAGCATTTT.

The chain links TRBV7-2 to TRBJ1-5; weak D call: TRBD1 (5 bases). This CDR3 region has 15 residues. V lost 5 bases and J 0 bases, leaving 11 bases between the germline ends. Germline CDR1 SGHTA, CDR2 FQGNSA. This CDR3 is CASSNGGNSNQPQHF. Written as DNA, the CDR3 is TGTGCCAGCAGCAATGGGGGGAATAGCAATCAGCCCCAGCATTTT.

The V call is TRBV6-6, the J call TRBJ2-7; maybe TRBD1 (6 bases). Germline lookup yields CDR1 MNHNY and CDR2 SVGAGI (reference sequence). The ends were cut back, 2 bases at V and 2 bases at J, with 16 bases in the middle. The CDR3 loop spans 16 amino acids. This CDR3 reads CASSYGTRGIPYEQYF. Written as DNA, the CDR3 is TGTGCCAGCAGTTACGGAACAAGGGGGATTCCCTACGAGCAGTACTTC.

The V gene is TRBV7-8, the J gene TRBJ1-3; tentatively, D is TRBD1 (5 bases). The CDR3 is made up of 13 amino acids. Germline loops: CDR1 SGHVS, CDR2 FQNEAQ. V shed 5 bases and J shed 8 bases, with 13 bases lying between them. This chain's CDR3 is CASSPSGGDTIYF. The CDR3 DNA reads TGTGCCAGCAGCCCTTCGGGGGGGGACACCATATATTTT.

J is TRBJ2-1 and V is TRBV27, with 8 nucleotides matching TRBD1. J was trimmed by 7 bases and V by 5 bases; bases with no gene match: 4. The germline V gene encodes CDR1 MNHEY and CDR2 SMNVEV (reference sequence). The CDR3 loop spans 13 amino acids. The CDR3 loop is CASSTTGVNEQFF. The CDR3 DNA reads as TGTGCCAGCAGTACGACAGGGGTTAATGAGCAGTTCTTC.

The chain uses TRBV2 and TRBJ1-2, with a possible D match to TRBD1 (5 bases). V dropped 6 bases and J dropped 8 bases, with 13 bases sitting between them. The length of the CDR3 is 12 residues. CDR1 and CDR2 (germline): SNHLY, FYNNEI. The CDR3 sequence: CASRAIQGGYTF. The CDR3 region has the DNA TGTGCCAGCAGGGCAATCCAGGGCGGCTACACCTTC. Using reference TRBV2 and TRBJ1-2 for the parts outside the CDR3, the full variable domain is EPEVTQTPSHQVTQMGQEVILRCVPISNHLYFYWYRQILGQKVEFLVSFYNNEISEKSEIFDDQFSVERPDGSNFTLKIRSTKLEDSAMYFCASRAIQGGYTFGSGTRLTVV.